These 28 T cell receptor beta chains originate from one sample sequenced in a study of post-analysis software for immune sequencing data. General study results and limits: Among five TRBV segments more frequent in patients than controls were TRBV5-6, TRBV5-1 and TRBV20-1.

Their specific antigens are unknown. cDNA libraries of TCR beta carried unique molecular identifiers. TCRdb reanalysed the PCR reads using MiXCR and keeps one entry per CDR3 protein. This sample carries hundreds of thousands of distinct CDR3 sequences, 35% to 45% of them seen once, and the ten largest clones take about 8%. Source material: blood. Receptors were obtained from a girl aged 2 to 9 with multiple sclerosis.

This clonotype was seen a few times. The gene calls are TRBV12-3 or TRBV12-4 and TRBJ1-2; TRBD1 matches at 9 bases. The CDR3 consists of 14 residues. V lost 4 bases and J lost 8; bases outside the gene matches: 8. CDR3 nucleotide sequence: TGTGCCAGCAGTTCAAACTACAGGGGGCAGGGCTACACCTTC. Residues: CASSSNYRGQGYTF.

V is TRBV25-1 and J is TRBJ1-1; D is possibly TRBD1 (5 bases). Between the trimmed V and J ends, which lost 0 bases and 5 bases, there was a span of 19 bases. The germline CDR1 and CDR2 sequences are MGHDK and SYGVNS. The CDR3 runs 17 residues. The CDR3 coding sequence is TGTGCCAGCAGTGAATATATAAAGAACAGGCGGAGGACTGAAGCTTTCTTT. This translates into CASSEYIKNRRRTEAFF.

The V gene is TRBV4-1, the J gene TRBJ1-5; D remains unclear. In germline, CDR1 is MGHRA, CDR2 YSYEKL. Trimming stripped 0 bases from V and 3 bases from J, with 15 bases between. This CDR3 is built from 17 residues. CDR3 in amino acids: CASSQEYRAVNNQPQHF. The CDR3 nucleotides are TGCGCCAGCAGCCAAGAGTATAGGGCCGTAAACAATCAGCCCCAGCATTTT.

On this clonotype: A much larger clone sits a single nucleotide away, making a read error possible. This chain links TRBV6-2 or TRBV6-3 with TRBJ2-7; unclear D gene. Germline V lookup: CDR1 MNHEY, CDR2 SVGEGT. Deletions cut 6 bases from V and 8 bases from J, with 11 bases between. CDR3 length equals 11 residues. The CDR3 spells CASSPSRKQYF. DNA for the CDR3: TGTGCCAGCAGCCCCTCGAGGAAGCAGTACTTC.

This rearrangement joins TRBV28 to TRBJ2-3; 14 bases match TRBD2. With V trimmed by 4 bases and J by 3 bases, 3 bases remained unmatched. The germline V gene has CDR1 MDHEN and CDR2 SYDVKM. This CDR3 comprises 16 residues. The CDR3 reads CASSWTSGGITDTQYF. The DNA for the CDR3 is TGTGCCAGCAGTTGGACTAGCGGGGGGATTACAGATACGCAGTATTTT.

The chain joins TRBV20-1 to TRBJ1-5; possible D gene TRBD1, 6 bases. The CDR3 length is 16 residues. Trimming took 2 bases from V and 7 from J, leaving 21 bases between them. CDR1 and CDR2 from the germline V gene are DFQATT and SNEGSKA (reference sequence). The CDR3 DNA sequence: TGCAGTGCTAGATCCCCCGGAGGACAGCGGGGACAGCCCCAGCATTTT. This codes for CSARSPGGQRGQPQHF.

This clonotype was seen only once. The rearrangement joins TRBV4-2 to TRBJ2-3; TRBD2 matches at 11 bases. The CDR3 spans 16 residues. V trimming: 2 bases; J trimming: 4 bases; junction bases outside the gene matches: 5. CDR1 and CDR2 from the germline V gene are LGHNA and YNFKEQ. This chain's CDR3 is CASSQTGTSGSDTQYF. CDR3 nucleotide sequence: TGTGCCAGCAGCCAAACCGGGACTAGCGGTTCAGATACGCAGTATTTT.

This clonotype was observed a few times. The rearrangement uses TRBV29-1 and TRBJ2-6, with D perhaps matching TRBD1 or TRBD2 (6 bases each). The CDR3 sequence is 16 residues long. Germline V gives CDR1 SQVTM, CDR2 ANQGSEA. The V end was cut by 6 bases, the J end by 0 bases, with 15 bases between. In DNA, the CDR3 is TGCAGCGTACTCGGGGGCGTGTCCTCTGGGGCCAACGTCCTGACTTTC. Amino acids: CSVLGGVSSGANVLTF.

The J gene is TRBJ1-1, the V gene TRBV6-5; 7 nucleotides agree with TRBD1. CDR1 and CDR2 (germline): MNHEY, SVGAGI. The CDR3 spans 12 residues. Trimming at V came to 9 bases and at J to 7 bases, leaving 8 bases not matched to a gene. CDR3 nucleotide sequence: TGTGCCAGTAGTGGCGGACAGGATGAAGCTTTCTTT. Its protein product is CASSGGQDEAFF.

In its sample, this clonotype was seen a few times. The DNA for the CDR3 is TGTGCCAGCAGCCTCCAGGGGACACAGTACTTC. Protein sequence: CASSLQGTQYF. The J gene is TRBJ2-4, the V gene TRBV14; D possibly corresponds to TRBD1 (6 bases). CDR3 length: 11 amino acids. V was clipped by 4 bases and J by 13 bases, with 11 bases between them. CDR1 is SGHDN and CDR2 is FVKESK in the germline V gene.

Here the CDR3 reads CASEVSSHEQFF. As DNA, the CDR3 is TGTGCCAGCGAGGTCTCCTCCCATGAGCAGTTCTTC. The V and J genes are TRBV7-9 and TRBJ2-1; D call uncertain. The CDR3 sequence is 12 residues long. The V end lost 8 bases, the J end lost 8 bases, and 13 bases lay between the germline ends. The germline gives CDR1 SEHNR, CDR2 FQNEAQ (reference sequence).

This clonotype was seen a few times. The chain joins TRBV7-9 to TRBJ1-1; no clear D gene. In germline, CDR1 is SEHNR, CDR2 FQNEAQ (reference sequence). Trimming shortened V by 3 bases and J by 0 bases, and 11 bases separated the two germline ends. The CDR3 sequence is 15 residues long. The CDR3 region is CASSFQTVMNTEAFF. The CDR3 DNA reads TGTGCCAGCAGCTTCCAGACGGTTATGAACACTGAAGCTTTCTTT.

Only one count was recorded for this clonotype. The CDR3 sequence: CASTYHKSGANVLTF. In DNA form, the CDR3 reads TGTGCCAGCACTTACCACAAGTCTGGGGCCAACGTCCTGACTTTC. The gene calls are TRBV27 and TRBJ2-6; D remains unclear. This CDR3 spans 15 amino acids. CDR1 and CDR2 (germline): MNHEY, SMNVEV (reference sequence). Trimming pared 7 bases from V and 1 base from J, leaving 11 bases between.

This clonotype was observed a handful of times. The CDR3 DNA sequence: TGTGCCAGCAGAGCGAACCCAGCGAGCACAGATACGCAGTATTTT. Protein sequence: CASRANPASTDTQYF. The V call is TRBV7-6, the J call TRBJ2-3; no clear D gene. This CDR3 is built from 15 residues. CDR1 and CDR2 from the germline V gene are SGHVS and FNYEAQ. With 6 bases removed from V and 0 bases from J, the gap between germline ends came to 13 bases.

This clonotype has just one count. The chain has TRBV7-2 and TRBJ2-3, with D perhaps given as TRBD1 or TRBD2 (5 bases each). The V gene lost 2 bases and the J gene lost 3 bases, with 18 bases spanning the gap. CDR1 and CDR2 (germline): SGHTA, FQGNSA. This CDR3 is built from 17 residues. CDR3 in amino acids: CASSLSGDRVLTDTQYF. In nucleotides, the CDR3 is TGTGCCAGCAGCTTATCCGGGGACCGAGTTCTGACAGATACGCAGTATTTT.

In its sample, this clonotype was seen a few times. The chain employs TRBV29-1 and TRBJ2-4; the D gene could be TRBD1 or TRBD2 (5 bases each). The CDR3 consists of 12 residues. From germline, CDR1 is SQVTM and CDR2 ANQGSEA. V lost 1 base, J lost 13 bases, and 14 bases lay in between. This CDR3 reads CSVEGGYNEQYF. The CDR3 coding sequence is TGCAGCGTTGAAGGGGGGTACAATGAGCAGTACTTC. Variable domain in full (rest from reference TRBV29-1 and TRBJ2-4): SAVISQKPSRDICQRGTSLTIQCQVDSQVTMMFWYRQQPGQSLTLIATANQGSEATYESGFVIDKFPISRPNLTFSTLTVSNMSPEDSSIYLCSVEGGYNEQYFGAGTRLSVL.

The chain recombines TRBV6-6 with TRBJ2-3; 10 positions agree with TRBD1. Germline-derived CDR1 and CDR2 are MNHNY and SVGAGI (reference sequence). CDR3 length equals 15 residues. V lost 8 bases and J lost 9; bases outside the gene matches: 14. CDR3: CASVGSGQGVSTQYF. The CDR3 nucleotides are TGTGCCAGCGTCGGCAGCGGACAGGGGGTCAGCACGCAGTATTTT.

This clonotype occurred a few times. V gene TRBV29-1 combines with J gene TRBJ1-1; no clear D. This CDR3 has 12 amino acids. V was clipped by 8 bases and J by 4 bases, with 14 bases between them. CDR1 and CDR2 (germline): SQVTM, ANQGSEA. The CDR3 bases are TGCAGCACCTTGTTAGGTGGCACTGAAGCTTTCTTT. Amino acids: CSTLLGGTEAFF.

The chain is built from TRBV20-1 and TRBJ2-1; maybe TRBD1 (5 bases). The V gene lost 3 bases and the J gene lost 5 bases, with 11 bases spanning the gap. The germline V gene has CDR1 DFQATT and CDR2 SNEGSKA (reference sequence). This CDR3 region has 13 residues. For the CDR3, the DNA is TGCAGTGCTAGTTACAGGACCCACAATGAGCAGTTCTTC. This codes for CSASYRTHNEQFF.

The V gene is TRBV12-3 or TRBV12-4, the J gene TRBJ1-2; D gene ambiguous. The CDR3 sequence is 18 residues long. V lost 3 bases and J lost 1, with 21 bases in between. The DNA for the CDR3 is TGTGCCAGCAGTTTGCTGCCTTTCGGGTCGAGTAATAACTATGGCTACACCTTC. Translation: CASSLLPFGSSNNYGYTF.

The gene calls are TRBV20-1 and TRBJ2-2; 9 bases map to TRBD1. Germline V gene data show CDR1 as DFQATT and CDR2 as SNEGSKA (reference sequence). The CDR3 spans 16 residues. Losses at the gene ends were 2 bases for V and 4 bases for J; bases not matched to a gene: 8. This CDR3 is CSARIPGQGITGELFF. For the CDR3, the DNA is TGCAGTGCTAGAATTCCGGGACAGGGAATCACCGGGGAGCTGTTTTTT.

This clonotype showed up just a few times. The chain combines TRBV29-1 with TRBJ2-1; D remains unclear. Per germline, CDR1 SQVTM and CDR2 ANQGSEA. This CDR3 is 11 amino acids long. Trimming cost V 8 bases and J 7 bases, with 12 bases left between them. CDR3 in amino acids: CSSIRVNEQFF. Here the CDR3 DNA reads TGCAGCTCCATTAGGGTGAATGAGCAGTTCTTC.

This clonotype was detected a few times. The chain combines TRBV11-2 with TRBJ1-2, with D maybe TRBD1 (6 bases). The CDR3 runs to 12 residues. Trimming stripped 9 bases from V and 3 bases from J, with 11 bases between. CDR1 SGHAT and CDR2 FQNNGV come from the germline V gene. The CDR3 nucleotides read TGTGCCAGTACCACAGGGTACTATGGCTACACCTTC. Its protein is CASTTGYYGYTF.

A single count supports this clonotype. The chain has TRBV10-3 and TRBJ2-1; 10 positions agree with TRBD1. The ends lost 5 bases at V and 9 bases at J; junction bases unmatched: 7. Germline V gene data show CDR1 as ENHRY and CDR2 as SYGVKD. CDR3 size: 14 residues. The CDR3 nucleotides are TGTGCCATCAGTTGGGGACAGGGGAGTGGTGAGCAGTTCTTC. Translation: CAISWGQGSGEQFF.

The V and J genes are TRBV9 and TRBJ2-7; D perhaps matches TRBD1 (5 bases). The ends were cut back, 3 bases at V and 3 bases at J, with 16 bases in the middle. Germline assignment: CDR1 SGDLS and CDR2 YYNGEE. CDR3 size: 15 residues. CDR3 sequence reads: CASSAEDTPYYEQYF. In DNA, the CDR3 is TGTGCCAGCAGCGCCGAGGACACACCATACTACGAGCAGTACTTC.

This clonotype has just a few counts. The rearrangement joins TRBV7-2 to TRBJ2-5; 7 positions agree with TRBD1. Germline assignment: CDR1 SGHTA and CDR2 FQGNSA. Trimming cost V 6 bases and J 11 bases; bases outside gene matches: 12. This CDR3 spans 13 amino acids. Here the CDR3 reads CASRRGPGNEQYF. Written as DNA, the CDR3 is TGTGCCAGCAGGAGGGGGCCCGGAAATGAGCAGTACTTC.

Only a few counts were recorded for this clonotype. This chain joins TRBV29-1 and TRBJ2-7, with TRBD1 matching 8 bases. V shed 6 bases and J 2 bases; nucleotides not matched to a gene: 3. This CDR3 has 12 amino acids. Per the germline V gene, CDR1 is SQVTM and CDR2 is ANQGSEA. The CDR3 DNA is TGCAGCGTCCTGGACAGGGCCTACGAGCAGTACTTC. Translation: CSVLDRAYEQYF.

The rearrangement joins TRBV29-1 to TRBJ1-2; no firm D call. Germline V gene data show CDR1 as SQVTM and CDR2 as ANQGSEA. Trimming stripped 0 bases from V and 5 bases from J, with 13 bases between. The CDR3 runs 14 residues. CDR3 sequence: CSVEEAGARYGYTF. The CDR3 DNA reads as TGCAGCGTTGAAGAGGCGGGCGCCCGGTATGGCTACACCTTC.